Listed here is a single T cell receptor (beta chain). Original processing notes: The assay estimated nucleated cells by amplifying reference gene primers. Profiled with immunoSEQ multiplex PCR; TCRdb holds only in-frame clones, not every one. D and trimming were read from the DNA, whereas the V and J calls and clone size are those reported in that table. The table shows about 98,000 clones, with 92% occurring only once. The sample originates from a study of blood T cell repertoires in COVID-19. After removal of 4 bases from V and 4 bases from J, the junction contained 2 bases not matched to a gene. The germline V gene encodes CDR1 SGDLS and CDR2 YYNGEE. This CDR3 region has 13 residues. One Seattle source followed patients from active infection through their disease course.

Sequenced: peripheral blood. The genes are TRBV9 and TRBJ2-4, with 7 bases fitting TRBD2. This TCR was sampled from a woman aged 45-65 years with COVID-19, enrolled during active disease. The CDR3 loop reads CASSPGLKNIQYF. The CDR3 bases are TGTGCCAGCAGCCCGGGACTAAAAAACATTCAGTACTTC.